These T cell receptor beta chains were read from a single sample in a study of blood T cell repertoires in COVID-19. Using immunoSEQ multiplex PCR, the repertoire was profiled, and TCRdb retains in-frame clones only, with some absent. Among about 99,000 clones, more than 70% were seen once, and the ten largest hold about an eighth. The specimen sequenced was peripheral blood. These TCRs come from a woman in her sixties or seventies in a cohort sampled during active or convalescent COVID-19. Both conserved end residues are part of each CDR3. Each record gives: clone size, D gene, J gene, V gene, CDR3 protein, CDR3 DNA. D genes are given only for firm matches. Not every row has a clone size; where given, it reads once, few, many or a size class.

. | . | TRBJ1-1 | TRBV5-1 | CASSLQRGRLVTEAFF | TGCGCCAGCAGCTTGCAAAGGGGAAGATTGGTCACTGAAGCTTTCTTT
. | TRBD1 | TRBJ1-1 | TRBV5-6 | CASSKGQGEVLRAEAFF | TGTGCCAGCAGCAAGGGGCAGGGGGAAGTTCTACGGGCTGAAGCTTTCTTT
. | . | TRBJ1-2 | TRBV20-1 | CSARGGGYTF | TGCAGTGCCCGAGGAGGGGGCTACACCTTC
. | . | TRBJ1-1 | TRBV5-1 | CASNPQGANTEAFF | TGCGCCAGCAACCCTCAAGGAGCGAACACTGAAGCTTTCTTT
. | . | TRBJ1-3 | TRBV14 | CASSQIGRGFGNTIYF | TGTGCCAGCAGCCAAATCGGTCGGGGGTTTGGAAACACCATATATTTT
few | . | TRBJ1-1 | TRBV12-3/TRBV12-4 | CASSPGGTEAFF | TGTGCCAGCAGCCCGGGTGGCACTGAAGCTTTCTTT
. | . | TRBJ1-4 | TRBV2 | CASLLAGYSEKLFF | TGTGCCAGCCTCCTCGCGGGGTATAGTGAAAAACTGTTTTTT
. | . | TRBJ1-1 | TRBV5-5 | CASSLAGLMNTEAFF | TGTGCCAGCAGCTTGGCTGGACTCATGAACACTGAAGCTTTCTTT
. | . | TRBJ2-7 | TRBV15 | CATSRDKGGGYEQYF | TGTGCCACCAGCAGGGACAAAGGTGGGGGGTACGAGCAGTACTTC
. | . | TRBJ2-4 | TRBV6-5 | CASSYSDIQYF | TGTGCCAGCAGTTATAGTGACATTCAGTACTTC
. | TRBD1 | TRBJ1-2 | TRBV2 | CASSEGQGSIYGYTF | TGTGCCAGCAGTGAAGGACAGGGGTCAATCTATGGCTACACCTTC
. | TRBD1 | TRBJ2-1 | TRBV5-4 | CASRPGQGTYNEQFF | TGTGCCAGCAGGCCGGGACAGGGGACCTACAATGAGCAGTTCTTC
. | TRBD2 | TRBJ2-1 | TRBV4-1 | CASSESGGSGHEQFF | TGCGCCAGCAGTGAAAGCGGGGGCTCGGGCCATGAGCAGTTCTTC
. | . | TRBJ2-1 | TRBV6-4 | CASSEGPLGNEQFF | TGTGCCAGCAGTGAGGGGCCCTTGGGGAATGAGCAGTTCTTC
few | TRBD1 | TRBJ1-2 | TRBV28 | CASSPTGGHSYGYTF | TGTGCCAGCAGCCCGACAGGGGGACATAGCTATGGCTACACCTTC
. | TRBD2 | TRBJ2-3 | TRBV5-1 | CASSLVLAGDRDTQYF | TGCGCCAGCAGCTTGGTTTTAGCGGGAGACCGGGATACGCAGTATTTT
. | . | TRBJ2-2 | TRBV5-1 | CASRRQENTGELFF | TGCGCCAGCAGGCGACAGGAGAACACCGGGGAGCTGTTTTTT
. | . | TRBJ2-5 | TRBV10-1 | CASSNLPGNLGETQYF | TGCGCCAGCAGCAACTTACCGGGAAACTTGGGGGAGACCCAGTACTTC
. | . | TRBJ1-5 | TRBV7-3 | CASSSPGGPNNQPQHF | TGTGCCAGCAGCTCCCCCGGGGGGCCAAACAATCAGCCCCAGCATTTT
. | . | TRBJ2-3 | TRBV10-1 | CASSTKFPDTQYF | TGCGCCAGCAGCACAAAATTTCCAGATACGCAGTATTTT
. | TRBD1 | TRBJ2-3 | TRBV5-1 | CASSLQGAGDTQYF | TGCGCCAGCAGCTTGCAGGGGGCCGGAGATACGCAGTATTTT
. | . | TRBJ1-2 | TRBV12-3/TRBV12-4 | CASSLARGGYTF | TGTGCCAGCAGTTTGGCCCGGGGTGGCTACACCTTC
. | TRBD1 | TRBJ2-2 | TRBV7-8 | CASSLLARQGFTGELFF | TGTGCCAGCAGCTTATTGGCGAGACAGGGTTTCACCGGGGAGCTGTTTTTT
. | . | TRBJ1-4 | TRBV13 | CASSLGLQDQEKLFF | TGTGCCAGCAGCTTAGGCCTACAGGATCAAGAAAAACTGTTTTTT
. | . | TRBJ2-1 | TRBV5-1 | CASSLRPSSSQSSYNEQFF | TGCGCCAGCAGCTTGCGCCCGTCTAGCAGCCAGAGCTCCTACAATGAGCAGTTCTTC
. | . | TRBJ2-2 | TRBV9 | CASSPTGEEDTGELFF | TGTGCCAGCAGCCCCACAGGGGAGGAGGACACCGGGGAGCTGTTTTTT
. | TRBD2 | TRBJ2-1 | TRBV7-2 | CASSFGGRGSYNEQFF | TGTGCCAGCAGCTTCGGCGGGAGAGGCTCCTACAATGAGCAGTTCTTC
. | . | TRBJ2-7 | TRBV20-1 | CSASREEQYF | TGCAGTGCCTCGAGGGAGGAGCAGTACTTC
. | . | TRBJ1-1 | TRBV9 | CASSVDPTANTEAFF | TGTGCCAGCAGCGTAGATCCGACAGCGAACACTGAAGCTTTCTTT
. | . | TRBJ2-3 | TRBV5-1 | CASSPLGLAVTDTQYF | TGCGCCAGCAGCCCACTTGGGTTGGCGGTCACAGATACGCAGTATTTT
. | TRBD1 | TRBJ1-1 | TRBV5-1 | CASSGGQGMNTEAFF | TGCGCCAGCAGCGGGGGACAGGGCATGAACACTGAAGCTTTCTTT
few | . | TRBJ1-2 | TRBV6-5 | CATREIANYGYTF | TGTGCCACAAGAGAGATCGCTAACTATGGCTACACCTTC
few | . | TRBJ1-2 | TRBV6-5 | CASSYPGLGGRLGYTF | TGTGCCAGCAGTTACCCCGGATTAGGAGGACGTCTGGGCTACACCTTC
. | . | TRBJ2-3 | TRBV11-2 | CASSSPTSGVDTQYF | TGTGCCAGCAGCTCCCCTACCTCAGGGGTTGATACGCAGTATTTT
few | TRBD1 | TRBJ1-3 | TRBV7-6 | CASTQTGVAGNTIYF | TGTGCCAGCACACAGACAGGGGTGGCTGGAAACACCATATATTTT
. | TRBD1 | TRBJ2-1 | TRBV11-3 | CASSLGPGQTAYNEQFF | TGTGCCAGCAGCTTAGGCCCGGGACAGACGGCATACAATGAGCAGTTCTTC
. | . | TRBJ1-5 | TRBV23-1 | CASSPLKFEQPQHF | TGCGCCAGCAGCCCATTAAAGTTCGAGCAGCCCCAGCATTTT
. | . | TRBJ1-3 | TRBV19 | CASSTQGLSGNTIYF | TGTGCCAGTAGCACCCAGGGTTTATCTGGAAACACCATATATTTT
. | TRBD1 | TRBJ1-4 | TRBV5-1 | CASSPGQGGEKLFF | TGCGCCAGCAGCCCCGGACAGGGAGGTGAAAAACTGTTTTTT
. | . | TRBJ2-6 | TRBV9 | CASSARLSSGANVLTF | TGTGCCAGCAGCGCCCGACTGAGCTCTGGGGCCAACGTCCTGACTTTC
once | TRBD1 | TRBJ2-5 | TRBV11-2 | CASSRDREETQYF | TGTGCCAGCAGCAGGGACAGAGAAGAGACCCAGTACTTC
. | TRBD1 | TRBJ2-1 | TRBV6-5 | CASSYSARGQWEQFF | TGTGCCAGCAGTTACTCGGCCAGGGGGCAGTGGGAGCAGTTCTTC
. | . | TRBJ1-2 | TRBV18 | CASSPPLGANGYTF | TGTGCCAGCTCACCCCCCCTGGGGGCGAATGGCTACACCTTC
. | . | TRBJ1-5 | TRBV5-1 | CASSLDGDYSNQPQHF | TGCGCCAGCAGCTTGGACGGGGATTATAGCAATCAGCCCCAGCATTTT
. | TRBD1 | TRBJ1-5 | TRBV5-1 | CASSEQGERNQPQHF | TGCGCCAGCAGCGAACAGGGGGAGCGCAATCAGCCCCAGCATTTT
few | . | TRBJ1-2 | TRBV7-9 | CASNLDQGNGYTF | TGTGCCAGCAACCTCGACCAGGGGAATGGCTACACCTTC
many | . | TRBJ2-5 | TRBV5-1 | CASSIEGRGETQYF | TGCGCCAGCAGCATTGAGGGCAGAGGAGAGACCCAGTACTTC
. | TRBD2 | TRBJ2-5 | TRBV29-1 | CSVGAASGKETQYF | TGCAGCGTTGGTGCGGCTAGCGGGAAAGAGACCCAGTACTTC
. | . | TRBJ1-5 | TRBV7-2 | CASSLFSEGPQHF | TGTGCCAGCAGCTTGTTCTCAGAGGGGCCCCAGCATTTT
few | . | TRBJ1-6 | TRBV25-1 | CASSESRVAWDSPLHF | TGTGCCAGCAGTGAATCCCGGGTCGCTTGGGATTCACCCCTCCACTTT
once | . | TRBJ2-2 | TRBV10-3 | CASRGGDTGELFF | TGTGCCTCCCGGGGAGGAGACACCGGGGAGCTGTTTTTT
. | . | TRBJ2-7 | TRBV28 | CASSFPGVAYEQYF | TGTGCCAGCAGTTTTCCCGGGGTAGCCTACGAGCAGTACTTC
. | . | TRBJ2-7 | TRBV9 | CASSVQPGAYEQYF | TGTGCCAGCAGCGTACAACCAGGGGCCTACGAGCAGTACTTC
. | TRBD1 | TRBJ1-2 | TRBV28 | CACGQGVVDGYTF | TGTGCCTGCGGACAGGGAGTGGTGGATGGCTACACCTTC
once | . | TRBJ1-2 | TRBV9 | CASSVAWGEDGYTF | TGTGCCAGCAGCGTAGCTTGGGGGGAGGATGGCTACACCTTC
. | TRBD1 | TRBJ1-3 | TRBV30 | CAWSVTGAGNTIYF | TGTGCCTGGAGTGTAACAGGGGCAGGAAACACCATATATTTT